The entry below describes one TCR beta chain. The antigen is undetermined. In blood CD8+ and CD4+ T cells, TCR beta underwent sequencing. There are 16 residues in the CDR3. Germline loops: CDR1 LGHNA, CDR2 YNFKEQ. V shed 0 bases and J 3 bases; nucleotides not matched to a gene: 5. RNA totalling roughly 0.45 to 1 ug underwent reverse transcription with random hexamers. TCRdb itself ran the immunoSEQ multiplex PCR reads through MiXCR, one entry per CDR3 protein. The data contain around 130,000 distinct CDR3 sequences, roughly 80% of them seen just once; the ten biggest clones take up 0.51%. The data are from a study of CD8 T cells in Susac syndrome. The study's findings and limits: The study admitted that it had a relatively small number of individuals in its TCR sequencing and HLA analysis.

The TCR sequence derives from a human donor with multiple sclerosis. This sequence joins TRBV4-2 and TRBJ1-5, with 7 nucleotides matching TRBD1. What was sequenced was CD8+ T cells from PBMCs. For the CDR3, the DNA is TGTGCCAGCAGCCAAGAAACCAGGGGGAACAATCAGCCCCAGCATTTT. This sequence encodes CASSQETRGNNQPQHF.